This T cell receptor beta chain was documented in a study of blood T cells in healthy people across ages. Germline CDR1 is DFQATT and CDR2 is SNEGSKA (reference sequence). V dropped 2 bases and J dropped 5; count of bases not matched to a gene: 8. The CDR3 has 15 residues. Findings and limits, study-wide: Using unsorted PBMCs precluded a conclusive naive versus antigen-experienced comparison. Investigators treated diversity estimates from one million T cells as underestimates. Expanded clonotype shifts may have been confounded, as the donors had an unknown CMV status. Naive CD4+ cells and diversity were both higher in long-lived donors than in aged donors.

Together with a sample-barcoded 5' primer, a J-beta primer mix was included in a second PCR lasting roughly 7 to 11 cycles. A single record per CDR3 protein comes from TCRdb applying MiXCR to the 5' RACE reads. Here the sample spans 800,000 to 900,000 distinct CDR3 sequences, 60% to 80% being singletons. Regarding this clonotype: The antigen is not known.

This sequence was found in a man younger than 40 in good health. What was sequenced was blood. The rearrangement joins TRBV20-1 to TRBJ2-2; 7 bases are a match to TRBD2. The CDR3 spells CSARRRGYGTGELFF. The CDR3 nucleotides read TGCAGTGCTAGACGGCGGGGGTATGGAACCGGGGAGCTGTTTTTT.